This is a list of T cell receptor beta chains from one sample in a study of blood T cell repertoires in COVID-19. Profiled with immunoSEQ multiplex PCR; TCRdb holds only in-frame clones, not every one. The sample lists approximately 68,000 clones; 65% to 80% were seen once. The sequencing sample was made of peripheral blood. These receptors came from a woman aged 50 to 65 with acute or convalescent COVID-19. CDR3s include the opening cysteine and the closing phenylalanine or tryptophan. A D gene is named only where the DNA matches it firmly.

v_gene,d_gene,j_gene,CDR3nt,CDR3aa
TRBV4-2,.,TRBJ1-6,TGTGCCAGCAGCCAAGACCCCGGGACACCCGAGAGTCTACCCCTCCACTTT,CASSQDPGTPESLPLHF
TRBV6-5,.,TRBJ1-1,TGTGCCAGCAGTTTCACGACAGCGACTGAAGCTTTCTTT,CASSFTTATEAFF
TRBV7-2,.,TRBJ2-5,TGTGCCAGCAGCTTAGTAGGGGGAAAGTCAGAGACCCAGTACTTC,CASSLVGGKSETQYF
TRBV18,TRBD2,TRBJ2-2,TGTGCCAGCTCACCACCGTCTAGCGGTAGTGCCGGGGAGCTGTTTTTT,CASSPPSSGSAGELFF
TRBV2,.,TRBJ2-1,TGTGCCAGCAGAGGGGGGGCGGGACACAATGAGCAGTTCTTC,CASRGGAGHNEQFF
TRBV29-1,TRBD1,TRBJ2-7,TGCAGCGTTGCCACGACAGGGGAGAGCGAGCAGTACTTC,CSVATTGESEQYF
TRBV14,TRBD2,TRBJ2-1,TGTGCCAGCAGCGGGCATGGACTAGCGGGGAATGAGCAGTTCTTC,CASSGHGLAGNEQFF
TRBV11-1,TRBD1,TRBJ2-7,TGTGCCAGCAGTGTAGTAGGGGACAGGGCCTACGAGCAGTACTTC,CASSVVGDRAYEQYF
TRBV5-1,.,TRBJ2-1,TGCGCCAGCAGAAGTCGGGGGGTCCAGGGGAATGAGCAGTTCTTC,CASRSRGVQGNEQFF
TRBV7-2,.,TRBJ1-5,TGTGCCAGCAGCTTCGGGGGGTCGGGCCAGCCCCAGCATTTT,CASSFGGSGQPQHF